These 24 T cell receptor beta chains share one sample of origin, sequenced in a study of blood T cell repertoires in COVID-19. Measured with immunoSEQ multiplex PCR; TCRdb has only the in-frame clones, and not every one. The table includes around 200,000 clones, about 85% detected once. The sequencing input was PBMCs or T cells enriched from blood (not recorded which). All receptors come from a man aged 40-49 years who had recovered from COVID-19.

V gene TRBV7-3 combines with J gene TRBJ2-5; 12 bases line up with TRBD2. This CDR3 region has 15 residues. J gave up 5 bases and V 5 bases, and 6 bases lay outside the gene matches. Germline CDR1 and CDR2: SGHTA and FQGTGA. CDR3 coding DNA: TGTGCCAGCAGCCCGACTAGCGGGAGAGGGGAGACCCAGTACTTC. Translated, it gives CASSPTSGRGETQYF.

CDR3 amino acids: CASSLLGTGEDQHF. The DNA of the CDR3 is TGTGCCAGCAGCTTACTCGGGACAGGGGAGGACCAGCATTTT. The J gene is TRBJ1-5, the V gene TRBV7-9; the match to TRBD1 covers 10 bases. Germline V gene lookup returns CDR1 SEHNR and CDR2 FQNEAQ (reference sequence). J lost 12 bases, V lost 2 bases, and 7 bases had no gene match. The CDR3 covers 14 residues. The variable domain in full, with the rest retrieved from reference TRBV7-9 and TRBJ1-5, is DTGVSQNPRHKITKRGQNVTFRCDPISEHNRLYWYRQTLGQGPEFLTYFQNEAQLEKSRLLSDRFSAERPKGSFSTLEIQRTEQGDSAMYLCASSLLGTGEDQHFGDGTRLSIL.

The J gene is TRBJ1-2, the V gene TRBV30, with D uncertain. Deletions cut 4 bases from V and 8 bases from J, with 14 bases between. Germline-derived CDR1 and CDR2 are GTSNPN and SVGIG (reference sequence). The CDR3 covers 12 residues. The CDR3 spells CAWIIGLYGYTF. For the CDR3, the DNA is TGTGCCTGGATTATCGGTTTATACGGCTACACCTTC. The full variable domain, completed using reference TRBV30 and TRBJ1-2, is SQTIHQWPATLVQPVGSPLSLECTVEGTSNPNLYWYRQAAGRGLQLLFYSVGIGQISSEVPQNLSASRPQDRQFILSSKKLLLSDSGFYLCAWIIGLYGYTFGSGTRLTVV.

The genes are TRBV11-2 and TRBJ2-5, with TRBD2 matching over 9 bases. CDR3 length: 15 residues. Per germline, CDR1 SGHAT and CDR2 FQNNGV. V trimming: 3 bases; J trimming: 0 bases; junction bases outside the gene matches: 2. DNA for the CDR3: TGTGCCAGCAGCTTCGCGGGGGGGGACCAAGAGACCCAGTACTTC. It specifies CASSFAGGDQETQYF.

The chain uses TRBV19 and TRBJ2-7; D gene unclear. This CDR3 spans 13 amino acids. V was clipped by 3 bases and J by 0 bases, with 6 bases between them. Germline-derived CDR1 and CDR2 are LNHDA and SQIVND (reference sequence). The CDR3 sequence: CASSMSSSYEQYF. In DNA, the CDR3 is TGTGCCAGTAGTATGTCCAGCTCCTACGAGCAGTACTTC.

This clone was counted once. The V gene is TRBV19, the J gene TRBJ2-7, with 7 bases that match TRBD2. V shed 5 bases and J 3 bases; nucleotides not matched to a gene: 4. The CDR3 sequence is 13 residues long. From germline, CDR1 is LNHDA and CDR2 SQIVND (reference sequence). The CDR3 DNA reads as TGTGCCAGTAGTTTTCTAGCGGACTACGAGCAGTACTTC. This encodes CASSFLADYEQYF.

V is TRBV4-1 and J is TRBJ1-4, with a tentative D call TRBD1 (5 bases). Germline loops: CDR1 MGHRA, CDR2 YSYEKL. V was shortened by 1 base and J by 3 bases, with 9 bases between the two germline ends. The CDR3 contains 15 residues. DNA of the CDR3: TGCGCCAGCAGCCAAGTGGGGCTCCCTAATGAAAAACTGTTTTTT. Its protein is CASSQVGLPNEKLFF.

This chain uses TRBV27 with TRBJ2-7; 15 nucleotides line up with TRBD2. The V gene's germline CDR1 is MNHEY and CDR2 SMNVEV (reference sequence). The J segment lost 4 bases and the V segment lost 5 bases, leaving 9 bases of the junction unmatched. CDR3 size: 17 residues. As DNA, the CDR3 is TGTGCCAGCAGTCCTTGGACTAGCGGGAGGGTAATTTACGAGCAGTACTTC. It translates to CASSPWTSGRVIYEQYF.

V usage is TRBV30 and J usage is TRBJ1-1, with D possibly matching TRBD1 (5 bases). Germline V gene data show CDR1 as GTSNPN and CDR2 as SVGIG (reference sequence). Trimming took 0 bases from V and 2 from J, leaving 16 bases between them. The CDR3 sequence is 16 residues long. CDR3: CAWSVGAGMGNTEAFF. The CDR3 bases are TGTGCCTGGAGTGTAGGGGCAGGAATGGGAAACACTGAAGCTTTCTTT.

The V call is TRBV19, the J call TRBJ1-2, with a weak D call TRBD1 (6 bases). The CDR3 spans 15 residues. Germline V gives CDR1 LNHDA, CDR2 SQIVND (reference sequence). The V end was cut by 5 bases, the J end by 4 bases, with 17 bases between. The CDR3 region has the DNA TGTGCCAGTAGTGACTCTTACAGGGCCTCCTATGGCTACACCTTC. The encoded protein is CASSDSYRASYGYTF.

The chain uses TRBV18 and TRBJ1-5, with a tentative D call TRBD1 (5 bases). Germline-derived CDR1 and CDR2 are KGHSH and LQKENI. The CDR3 consists of 16 residues. With 3 bases removed from V and 2 bases from J, the gap between germline ends came to 14 bases. The DNA of the CDR3 is TGTGCCAGCTCACCGGGGTGGGGGGTCGGCAATCAGCCCCAGCATTTT. Protein sequence: CASSPGWGVGNQPQHF.

The chain recombines TRBV19 with TRBJ1-1; maybe TRBD1 (6 bases). Germline lookup yields CDR1 LNHDA and CDR2 SQIVND (reference sequence). CDR3 length: 14 amino acids. Trimming cost V 4 bases and J 5 bases, with 14 bases left between them. The CDR3 coding sequence is TGTGCCAGTAGTAGTGGGGGCGGATATACTGAAGCTTTCTTT. Its protein is CASSSGGGYTEAFF.

This clone was seen at least ten times. V and J are TRBV6-4 and TRBJ2-3; TRBD2 matches at 8 bases. V shed 4 bases and J 3 bases; nucleotides not matched to a gene: 0. The CDR3 has 13 residues. Germline V CDR1 and CDR2: MRHNA, SNTAGT. The CDR3, as DNA: TGTGCCAGCAGTGTAGCGGGAACAGATACGCAGTATTTT. It translates to CASSVAGTDTQYF.

This clone is a singleton in its sample. The V and J genes are TRBV18 and TRBJ1-5, with D possibly TRBD1 on 6 matching bases. There are 14 residues in the CDR3. Trimming pared 0 bases from V and 6 bases from J, leaving 9 bases between. CDR1 and CDR2 (germline): KGHSH, LQKENI. The CDR3 protein is CASSPPGGLQPQHF. The CDR3 DNA reads TGTGCCAGCTCACCACCGGGGGGGCTTCAGCCCCAGCATTTT.

V and J are TRBV7-2 and TRBJ1-2; 10 bases fit TRBD1. This CDR3 contains 14 residues. With 7 bases clipped from V and 6 bases from J, the junction kept 8 bases outside the gene matches. Germline CDR1 reads SGHTA; CDR2 reads FQGNSA. The CDR3 here is CASTLGTGVDGYTF. The DNA for the CDR3 is TGTGCCAGCACACTTGGGACAGGGGTTGATGGCTACACCTTC.

V is TRBV7-8 and J is TRBJ1-1, with D maybe TRBD1 (5 bases). In germline, CDR1 is SGHVS, CDR2 FQNEAQ. This CDR3 has 17 residues. Deletions cut 4 bases from V and 1 base from J, with 19 bases between. CDR3 protein: CASSYRGGARRNTEAFF. As DNA, the CDR3 is TGTGCCAGCAGCTATCGAGGCGGGGCCCGCAGGAACACTGAAGCTTTCTTT.

This clone was seen a handful of times. The gene calls are TRBV27 and TRBJ2-5; possible D gene TRBD2, 5 bases. V was clipped by 2 bases and J by 2 bases, with 9 bases between them. CDR1 is MNHEY, CDR2 SMNVEV, per germline (reference sequence). The CDR3 runs 14 residues. The CDR3 bases are TGTGCCAGCAGTTTAGTCCCGGGACAAGAGACCCAGTACTTC. Amino acid sequence: CASSLVPGQETQYF.

The chain joins TRBV2 to TRBJ2-1, with 7 bases aligning to TRBD1. Trimming at V came to 1 base and at J to 0 bases, leaving 9 bases not matched to a gene. Per germline, CDR1 SNHLY and CDR2 FYNNEI. The CDR3 extends over 18 amino acids. Written as DNA, the CDR3 is TGTGCCAGCAGTGAAGGATCCACAGGGGTGAGCTCCTACAATGAGCAGTTCTTC. Amino acid sequence: CASSEGSTGVSSYNEQFF.

In its sample, this clone was seen once. V gene TRBV15 combines with J gene TRBJ1-2; no firm D call. This CDR3 comprises 15 residues. V shed 5 bases and J shed 0 bases, with 13 bases lying between them. In germline, CDR1 is LNHNV, CDR2 YYDKDF (reference sequence). The CDR3, as DNA: TGTGCCACCAGCCTTAAAGACAAGACTAACTATGGCTACACCTTC. Translation: CATSLKDKTNYGYTF.

As for this clone: The sample carries other DNA sequences with the same CDR3. CDR3 nucleotides: TGCGCCAGCAGCCAAGGTACGGGGGGAGAGACCCAGTACTTC. Its translation is CASSQGTGGETQYF. V and J are TRBV4-1 and TRBJ2-5; TRBD2 matches at 7 bases. Per the germline V gene, CDR1 is MGHRA and CDR2 is YSYEKL. The CDR3 runs to 14 residues. The trim removed 1 base at V and 4 bases at J, leaving 3 bases unmatched.

This chain connects TRBV6-6 to TRBJ2-7, with D perhaps TRBD1 (8 bases). Trimming pared 6 bases from V and 9 bases from J, leaving 15 bases between. The CDR3 is 12 residues long. CDR1 MNHNY and CDR2 SVGAGI come from the germline V gene (reference sequence). CDR3 protein: CASSTGGGRQYF. The CDR3 DNA sequence: TGTGCCAGCAGCACAGGGGGAGGGAGGCAGTACTTC.

This clone was recorded once. The chain employs TRBV12-3 or TRBV12-4 and TRBJ2-1, with D perhaps matching TRBD2 (6 bases). The CDR3 totals 12 residues. Trimming took 2 bases from V and 10 from J, leaving 9 bases between them. CDR3 DNA: TGTGCCAGCAGTTTAACTCGGGGGGAGCAGTTCTTC. Amino acid sequence: CASSLTRGEQFF.

The chain links TRBV3-1 (or the pseudogene TRBV3-2) to TRBJ2-3; 12 nucleotides line up with TRBD2. The V segment lost 4 bases and the J segment 2 bases; nucleotides outside the gene matches: 4. This CDR3 is 16 amino acids long. CDR1 LGHDT and CDR2 YNNKEL come from the germline V gene (reference sequence). The CDR3 coding sequence is TGTGCCAGCAGCCCGACTAGCGGGAGTCCCACAGATACGCAGTATTTT. Its protein product is CASSPTSGSPTDTQYF.

The chain couples TRBV18 to TRBJ2-2; 10 nucleotides line up with TRBD1. The junction had 5 bases not matched to a gene; V was cut back by 3 bases and J by 4 bases. CDR3 length equals 16 residues. CDR1 is KGHSH, CDR2 LQKENI, per germline. CDR3 sequence reads: CASSPRDRGGTGELFF. The CDR3 DNA is TGTGCCAGCTCACCGAGGGACAGGGGAGGCACCGGGGAGCTGTTTTTT.